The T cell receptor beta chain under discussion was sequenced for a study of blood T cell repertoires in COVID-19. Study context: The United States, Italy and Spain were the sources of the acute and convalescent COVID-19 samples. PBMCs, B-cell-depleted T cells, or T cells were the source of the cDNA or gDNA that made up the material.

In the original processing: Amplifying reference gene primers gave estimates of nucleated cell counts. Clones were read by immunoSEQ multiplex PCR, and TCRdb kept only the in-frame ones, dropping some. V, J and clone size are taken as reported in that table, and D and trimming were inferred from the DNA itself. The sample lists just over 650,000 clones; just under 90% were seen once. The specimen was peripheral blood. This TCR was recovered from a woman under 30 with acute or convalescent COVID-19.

The CDR3 loop is CASSEKGGPWNSPLHF. The CDR3 coding sequence is TGTGCCAGCAGTGAGAAAGGGGGACCTTGGAATTCACCCCTCCACTTT. The J gene is TRBJ1-6, the V gene TRBV25-1, with TRBD1 as a possible D gene (6 bases). V was pared by 3 bases and J by 7 bases, with 16 bases between. The CDR3 loop spans 16 amino acids. Germline V gives CDR1 MGHDK, CDR2 SYGVNS. The variable domain in full, with the rest retrieved from reference TRBV25-1 and TRBJ1-6, is EADIYQTPRYLVIGTGKKITLECSQTMGHDKMYWYQQDPGMELHLIHYSYGVNSTEKGDLSSESTVSRIRTEHFPLTLESARPSHTSQYLCASSEKGGPWNSPLHFGNGTRLTVT.